The next 20 T cell receptor beta chains were all read from a single sample in a study of identical twins. A single record per CDR3 protein comes from TCRdb applying MiXCR to the 5' RACE reads. The sample comprises about 530,000 distinct CDR3 sequences, about 15% of which are singletons, and roughly 0.4% rests with the top ten. This sample was shared with a second study, whose subject was yellow fever vaccine responses in identical twins.

Sequenced material: CD4+ T cells sorted from blood. The receptors derive from a woman under 30 in good health.

This clonotype was seen more than once but under ten times. The V call is TRBV18, the J call TRBJ1-5; D might be TRBD1 (6 bases). The CDR3 totals 13 residues. Trimming left V 3 bases short and J 10 bases short, with 13 bases between. Germline loops: CDR1 KGHSH, CDR2 LQKENI. CDR3: CASSPGGLFPQHF. The CDR3 DNA reads TGTGCCAGCTCACCGGGGGGGCTGTTTCCCCAGCATTTT.

The sample holds a few counts of this clonotype. The V call is TRBV20-1, the J call TRBJ2-7; the match to TRBD1 covers 8 bases. The CDR3 runs 15 residues. J gave up 2 bases and V 1 base, and 7 bases lay outside the gene matches. Germline V gene sequence: CDR1 DFQATT, CDR2 SNEGSKA (reference sequence). The CDR3 sequence: CSARATGDFTYEQYV. CDR3 bases: TGCAGTGCTAGAGCGACAGGGGATTTCACCTACGAGCAGTACGTC.

The chain joins TRBV12-3 or TRBV12-4 to TRBJ2-5, with D maybe TRBD1 (5 bases). This CDR3 region has 15 residues. Trimming took 5 bases from V and 4 from J, leaving 17 bases between them. The chain's CDR3 is CASSPSSRVGETQYF. The CDR3 coding sequence is TGTGCCAGCAGTCCTTCATCCAGGGTCGGAGAGACCCAGTACTTC.

This clonotype was seen only a few times. This chain links TRBV5-1 with TRBJ2-1; 7 nucleotides align to TRBD1. Per the germline V gene, CDR1 is SGHRS and CDR2 is YFSETQ. V lost 4 bases, J lost 5 bases, and 12 bases stayed unmatched. This CDR3 has 16 amino acids. In nucleotides, the CDR3 is TGCGCCAGCAGCGAAAACAGGGGCCCCAATGACAATGAGCAGTTCTTC. Encoded protein: CASSENRGPNDNEQFF. The full variable domain, in which reference TRBV5-1 and TRBJ2-1 provide the parts outside the CDR3, is KAGVTQTPRYLIKTRGQQVTLSCSPISGHRSVSWYQQTPGQGLQFLFEYFSETQRNKGNFPGRFSGRQFSNSRSEMNVSTLELGDSALYLCASSENRGPNDNEQFFGPGTRLTVL.

This clonotype was recorded at least ten times. The rearrangement uses TRBV7-6 and TRBJ1-1; 8 nucleotides line up with TRBD1. This CDR3 comprises 15 residues. V shed 1 base, J shed 0 bases, and the junction held 1 base outside the gene matches. In germline, CDR1 is SGHVS, CDR2 FNYEAQ. CDR3: CASSLGDRMNTEAFF. As DNA, the CDR3 is TGTGCCAGCAGCTTAGGGGACAGGATGAACACTGAAGCTTTCTTT.

This clonotype was picked up many times. This chain links TRBV6-1 with TRBJ1-5; D gene unclear. Trimming removed 0 bases at V and 5 bases at J, with 14 bases between. The CDR3 has 16 amino acids. The germline gives CDR1 MNHNS, CDR2 SASEGT. CDR3 DNA: TGTGCCAGCAGTGAAGCGCTTTGGGGAAACGATCAGCCCCAGCATTTT. This sequence encodes CASSEALWGNDQPQHF.

This clonotype was counted only a few times. The V and J genes are TRBV7-8 and TRBJ2-7; possible D gene TRBD2, 6 bases. The CDR3 runs 15 residues. CDR1 and CDR2 (germline): SGHVS, FQNEAQ. V shed 1 base and J shed 6 bases, with 16 bases lying between them. The CDR3 DNA is TGTGCCAGCAGCTTAGTAGTCGGGAGTGTTTCCGAGCAGTACTTC. The encoded protein is CASSLVVGSVSEQYF.

This chain uses TRBV12-3 or TRBV12-4 with TRBJ2-4; D is undetermined. Trimming pared 7 bases from V and 0 bases from J, leaving 13 bases between. The CDR3 spans 15 residues. The CDR3 bases are TGTGCCAGCATCCCCGCCGATTCAGCCAAAAACATTCAGTACTTC. As protein: CASIPADSAKNIQYF.

CDR3 bases: TGCGCCAGCAGTTGGGACAGGGTGAACCAGCCCCAGCATTTT. This sequence encodes CASSWDRVNQPQHF. The genes are TRBV10-2 and TRBJ1-5, with 9 bases aligning to TRBD1. In germline, CDR1 is WSHSY, CDR2 SAAADI. V lost 5 bases, J lost 7 bases, and 6 bases stayed unmatched. CDR3 length equals 14 residues.

CDR3 sequence: CSARLAGVGDTQYF. The CDR3 nucleotides are TGCAGTGCTAGGCTGGCGGGAGTAGGAGATACGCAGTATTTT. The chain is built from TRBV20-1 and TRBJ2-3; 7 bases agree with TRBD2. The V segment lost 3 bases and the J segment 5 bases; nucleotides outside the gene matches: 8. Germline lookup yields CDR1 DFQATT and CDR2 SNEGSKA (reference sequence). The CDR3 contains 14 residues.

The table lists this clonotype with a few counts. The gene calls are TRBV20-1 and TRBJ1-5, with TRBD1 as a possible D gene (6 bases). Per germline, CDR1 DFQATT and CDR2 SNEGSKA (reference sequence). This CDR3 spans 15 amino acids. The V end was cut by 2 bases, the J end by 1 base, with 12 bases between. The CDR3 DNA reads as TGCAGTGCTAGACCGGGACACGGGAGCAATCAGCCCCAGCATTTT. Its translation: CSARPGHGSNQPQHF.

This clonotype was seen a few times. This chain links TRBV11-3 with TRBJ2-1; 10 positions agree with TRBD2. V shed 5 bases and J 6 bases; nucleotides not matched to a gene: 13. CDR1 is SGHNT, CDR2 YENEEA, per germline. This CDR3 is 17 amino acids long. The chain's CDR3 is CASSPRLAGVSPNEQFF. The CDR3 DNA sequence: TGTGCCAGCAGCCCCCGGCTAGCGGGAGTTTCCCCCAATGAGCAGTTCTTC. The full variable domain, rest sourced from reference TRBV11-3 and TRBJ2-1, is EAGVVQSPRYKIIEKKQPVAFWCNPISGHNTLYWYLQNLGQGPELLIRYENEEAVDDSQLPKDRFSAERLKGVDSTLKIQPAELGDSAVYLCASSPRLAGVSPNEQFFGPGTRLTVL.

This chain uses TRBV4-2 with TRBJ2-3; the match to TRBD1 covers 9 bases. Germline V lookup: CDR1 LGHNA, CDR2 YNFKEQ. This CDR3 is 18 amino acids long. J was trimmed by 0 bases and V by 3 bases; bases with no gene match: 10. As DNA, the CDR3 is TGTGCCAGCAGCCACCAACCTCCGGGACAGGGAAGCACAGATACGCAGTATTTT. Translated: CASSHQPPGQGSTDTQYF.

In this sample, this clonotype turned up a few times. This rearrangement joins TRBV6-1 to TRBJ2-3, with 8 bases aligning to TRBD2. The junction had 8 bases not matched to a gene; V was cut back by 6 bases and J by 6 bases. This CDR3 is 14 amino acids long. Germline CDR1 reads MNHNS; CDR2 reads SASEGT. The CDR3 loop reads CASSRAGVADTQYF. CDR3 nucleotides: TGTGCCAGCAGCCGAGCGGGGGTGGCGGATACGCAGTATTTT.

This CDR3 reads CASSEETSGNTGELFF. The CDR3 DNA is TGTGCCAGCAGTGAGGAGACTAGCGGGAACACCGGGGAGCTGTTTTTT. The genes are TRBV25-1 and TRBJ2-2; 9 bases are shared with TRBD2. Germline CDR1 and CDR2: MGHDK and SYGVNS. The CDR3 has 16 residues. Losses at the gene ends were 3 bases for V and 1 base for J; bases not matched to a gene: 3.

This sequence joins TRBV10-3 and TRBJ2-7; D possibly matches TRBD1 or TRBD2 (5 bases each). CDR1 and CDR2 (germline): ENHRY, SYGVKD. V lost 7 bases to trimming and J lost 1 base, with 14 bases between them. There are 14 residues in the CDR3. The CDR3 region has the DNA TGTGCCATCAAAGGGGACCAAACTTCCTACGAGCAGTACTTC. It is translated as CAIKGDQTSYEQYF.

The rearrangement uses TRBV12-3 or TRBV12-4 and TRBJ2-2, with D unresolved. Trimming left V 3 bases short and J 3 bases short, with 20 bases between. CDR3 length equals 18 residues. CDR3 sequence (DNA): TGTGCCAGCAGTTTCGGACGTGGATTTGAGGAAGACACCGGGGAGCTGTTTTTT. Translation: CASSFGRGFEEDTGELFF.

This chain links TRBV3-1 with TRBJ1-5; TRBD1 is a possible D gene (5 bases). Germline V gene lookup returns CDR1 LGHDT and CDR2 YNNKEL (reference sequence). Trimming took off 1 base at V and 2 bases at J, with 12 bases between the two ends. CDR3 length equals 16 residues. The CDR3 loop reads CASSQGGAFGNQPQHF. The DNA of the CDR3 is TGTGCCAGCAGCCAAGGAGGGGCGTTTGGCAATCAGCCCCAGCATTTT. Drawing the rest from reference TRBV3-1 and TRBJ1-5, the complete variable domain is DTAVSQTPKYLVTQMGNDKSIKCEQNLGHDTMYWYKQDSKKFLKIMFSYNNKELIINETVPNRFSPKSPDKAHLNLHINSLELGDSAVYFCASSQGGAFGNQPQHFGDGTRLSIL.

This clonotype has just a few counts. The CDR3 protein is CASSLLLAGSHEQYF. In DNA form, the CDR3 reads TGTGCCAGCAGTTTGTTGCTAGCGGGATCTCACGAGCAGTACTTC. The chain couples TRBV12-3 or TRBV12-4 to TRBJ2-7, with 9 bases matching TRBD2. The CDR3 consists of 15 residues. V gave up 3 bases and J gave up 5 bases; unmatched junction bases: 8.

This clonotype was observed a few times. The rearrangement uses TRBV10-3 and TRBJ2-1, with D possibly TRBD1 on 5 matching bases. Trimming cost V 3 bases and J 4 bases, with 13 bases left between them. Germline loops: CDR1 ENHRY, CDR2 SYGVKD. The CDR3 has 15 residues. The CDR3 is CAISEMWGSYNEQFF. DNA of the CDR3: TGTGCCATCAGTGAAATGTGGGGCTCTTACAATGAGCAGTTCTTC.